A selection of T cell receptor beta chains follows, all from one sample in a study of control samples from healthy donors and cancer patients. The repertoire was sequenced with immunoSEQ multiplex PCR; TCRdb's copy has only in-frame clones and lacks some. Of approximately 170,000 clones in the sample, around 95% were seen once. Sequenced sample: blood. All receptors come from a woman aged 55-70 years in good health. Each CDR3 is given with its conserved first and last residue. Fields, in order: J gene, clone size, V gene, CDR3 protein. Size values are once, few and many counts, or a class for expanded clones, and some rows have none.

TRBJ2-5 | - | TRBV4-3 | CASSQAGPGTQYF
TRBJ1-1 | - | TRBV5-1 | CASSLWGSQMNTEAFF
TRBJ1-2 | - | TRBV19 | CASSSWTWTGFNYGYTF
TRBJ1-3 | - | TRBV7-2 | CASSEYGNTIYF
TRBJ1-4 | - | TRBV2 | CASSDRQAVNEKLFF
TRBJ2-5 | - | TRBV6-2/TRBV6-3 | CASSQGLDRGETQYF
TRBJ2-7 | - | TRBV18 | CASSPSGGQGTGEQYF
TRBJ1-4 | - | TRBV7-9 | CASSLGQGREKLFF
TRBJ2-1 | - | TRBV14 | CASSAYNEQFF
TRBJ1-2 | - | TRBV5-1 | CASSLGAGGNYGYTF
TRBJ2-7 | - | TRBV7-8 | CASSLVSLGRGSSEQYF
TRBJ2-1 | - | TRBV7-2 | CASSAGQGGYNEQFF
TRBJ1-2 | - | TRBV12-3/TRBV12-4 | CASSLNRLYGYTF
TRBJ2-1 | - | TRBV4-2 | CASSRRVFENNEQFF
TRBJ1-5 | - | TRBV7-2 | CASRQPNQPQHF
TRBJ1-2 | - | TRBV18 | CASSPGSNYGYTF
TRBJ2-5 | - | TRBV11-2 | CASSLRGTDQETQYF
TRBJ1-2 | - | TRBV19 | CASREPGATIYGYTF
TRBJ1-4 | - | TRBV7-2 | CASSLIGGPATNEKLFF
TRBJ1-5 | - | TRBV19 | CASSFGGHKPQHF
TRBJ1-2 | - | TRBV2 | CASSGGNYGYTF
TRBJ1-2 | - | TRBV5-1 | CASSLNPTGGEVGYTF
TRBJ1-1 | once | TRBV30 | CAWSQDSNTEAFF
TRBJ1-5 | once | TRBV18 | CASSPSRSNQPQHF
TRBJ2-2 | - | TRBV10-3 | CAMTSGVNTGELFF
TRBJ2-1 | - | TRBV7-9 | CASSPFLAGRSYNEQFF
TRBJ1-2 | - | TRBV13 | CASSRGTVNYGYTF
TRBJ1-3 | - | TRBV7-2 | CASSPPGTGHSGNTIYF
TRBJ2-1 | - | TRBV5-5 | CASSLVLIGGNNEQFF
TRBJ2-7 | - | TRBV18 | CASSPAPGQGGYEQYF
TRBJ2-7 | - | TRBV6-5 | CASSFESSYEQYF